The 28 T cell receptor beta chains below come from one sample, sequenced in a study of cytomegalovirus exposure and HLA in healthy donors. In the PCR, 60 Vbeta and 13 Jbeta primers were used. TCRdb's copy holds only in-frame clones and misses some; the assay was immunoSEQ multiplex PCR. The repertoire holds over 150,000 clones, with roughly 77% as singletons. Specimen: PBMCs. Receptors were obtained from a man aged 45-65 years in good health and CMV-seropositive.

The chain carries TRBV9 and TRBJ1-6; weak D call: TRBD1 (5 bases). Germline V lookup: CDR1 SGDLS, CDR2 YYNGEE. The length of the CDR3 is 14 residues. Trimming pared 0 bases from V and 10 bases from J, leaving 11 bases between. This chain's CDR3 is CASSVEQEGSPLHF. CDR3 DNA sequence: TGTGCCAGCAGCGTAGAACAGGAGGGGTCACCCCTCCACTTT.

This sequence joins TRBV19 and TRBJ2-1; a possible D gene is TRBD2 (5 bases). The CDR3 contains 13 residues. The ends were cut back, 10 bases at V and 2 bases at J, with 12 bases in the middle. Germline V CDR1 and CDR2: LNHDA, SQIVND (reference sequence). The CDR3 nucleotides read TGTGCCACGAGCCCGCGGGCCTACAATGAGCAGTTCTTC. Amino acids: CATSPRAYNEQFF.

The J gene is TRBJ2-1, the V gene TRBV7-9, with 7 bases that match TRBD1. J gave up 8 bases and V 6 bases, and 10 bases lay outside the gene matches. Germline V gene lookup returns CDR1 SEHNR and CDR2 FQNEAQ (reference sequence). This CDR3 contains 14 residues. CDR3 sequence: CASRGQAVGYEQFF. DNA for the CDR3: TGTGCCAGCAGAGGACAGGCGGTGGGCTATGAGCAGTTCTTC.

The chain uses TRBV7-8 and TRBJ1-4; D remains ambiguous. The CDR3 covers 13 residues. V lost 5 bases, J lost 8 bases, and 12 bases lay in between. The germline V gene encodes CDR1 SGHVS and CDR2 FQNEAQ. In nucleotides, the CDR3 is TGTGCCAGCAGCCAGACATTTGCCGAAAAACTGTTTTTT. Its protein product is CASSQTFAEKLFF.

The rearrangement uses TRBV28 and TRBJ2-1; D might be TRBD2 (7 bases). Trimming stripped 8 bases from V and 6 bases from J, with 23 bases between. Germline lookup yields CDR1 MDHEN and CDR2 SYDVKM. CDR3 length equals 16 residues. DNA of the CDR3: TGTGCCAGCCTGAGAAACTGGGGGGGGGCCGGCAATGAGCAGTTCTTC. This translates into CASLRNWGGAGNEQFF.

CDR3 coding DNA: TGTGCCAGCAGCTTACGCGGGAATGAGCAGTTCTTC. Protein: CASSLRGNEQFF. The genes are TRBV13 and TRBJ2-1; a possible D gene is TRBD2 (5 bases). Trimming left V 2 bases short and J 7 bases short, with 6 bases between. CDR1 is PRHDT, CDR2 FYEKMQ, per germline (reference sequence). The CDR3 runs 12 residues.

In its sample, this clone was seen once. V usage is TRBV5-1 and J usage is TRBJ2-2; D is perhaps TRBD2 (6 bases). CDR3 size: 17 residues. The germline CDR1 and CDR2 sequences are SGHRS and YFSETQ. V was trimmed by 0 bases and J by 5 bases, leaving 17 bases between them. The CDR3 bases are TGCGCCAGCAGCTTGGCGGGGACTCCCGCAGCAACCGGGGAGCTGTTTTTT. This codes for CASSLAGTPAATGELFF.

About this clone itself: Other DNA variants within this sample encode the same CDR3. The rearrangement uses TRBV11-2 and TRBJ2-5; 8 bases are shared with TRBD1. With V trimmed by 1 base and J by 3 bases, 1 base remained unmatched. The CDR3 runs 14 residues. CDR1 and CDR2 (germline): SGHAT, FQNNGV. The CDR3 nucleotides read TGTGCCAGCAGCTTAGGGACAGGGAAAGAGACCCAGTACTTC. Protein: CASSLGTGKETQYF.

The chain is built from TRBV4-2 and TRBJ2-7; maybe TRBD2 (5 bases). Per the germline V gene, CDR1 is LGHNA and CDR2 is YNFKEQ. This CDR3 region has 16 residues. The V and J ends lost 4 bases and 2 bases respectively, with 18 bases between them. CDR3 nucleotides: TGTGCCAGCAGCCTTCGGACGGACTTCGACCCCTACGAGCAGTACTTC. It yields the protein CASSLRTDFDPYEQYF.

The chain employs TRBV25-1 and TRBJ2-5; 9 positions agree with TRBD1. Germline values: CDR1 MGHDK, CDR2 SYGVNS. The CDR3 has 14 amino acids. V lost 5 bases to trimming and J lost 5 bases; unmatched junction nucleotides: 6. CDR3 in DNA: TGTGCCAGCAGTATTGGGACAGGGAGTGAGACCCAGTACTTC. This encodes CASSIGTGSETQYF.

This sequence joins TRBV7-2 and TRBJ2-5; 10 bases agree with TRBD2. Germline-derived CDR1 and CDR2 are SGHTA and FQGNSA. This CDR3 is built from 16 residues. The trim removed 5 bases at V and 2 bases at J, leaving 8 bases unmatched. CDR3 residues: CASSRRGLAPQETQYF. The DNA of the CDR3 is TGTGCCAGCAGCCGAAGGGGACTAGCGCCGCAAGAGACCCAGTACTTC.

This chain uses TRBV13 with TRBJ2-7; the match to TRBD1 covers 8 bases. The CDR3 totals 15 residues. Germline lookup yields CDR1 PRHDT and CDR2 FYEKMQ (reference sequence). With V trimmed by 3 bases and J by 0 bases, 4 bases remained unmatched. The CDR3 reads CASSFGDRSSYEQYF. CDR3 in DNA: TGTGCCAGCAGCTTCGGGGACAGGAGCTCCTACGAGCAGTACTTC.

The V and J genes are TRBV19 and TRBJ2-1, with 7 bases lining up with TRBD1. CDR1 is LNHDA and CDR2 is SQIVND in the germline V gene (reference sequence). The CDR3 contains 12 residues. V lost 10 bases to trimming and J lost 9 bases; unmatched junction nucleotides: 9. CDR3 coding DNA: TGTGCCACGGCGACAGGGAATAGTGAGCAGTTCTTC. This encodes CATATGNSEQFF.

The V call is TRBV5-4, the J call TRBJ2-2; tentatively, D is TRBD1 (5 bases). The CDR3 spans 18 residues. Germline CDR1 and CDR2: SGHNT and YYREEE (reference sequence). Trimming stripped 4 bases from V and 0 bases from J, with 19 bases between. CDR3 bases: TGTGCCAGCAGCAACCCCATGGGGCGTAACCCGAACACCGGGGAGCTGTTTTTT. It codes for CASSNPMGRNPNTGELFF.

This rearrangement joins TRBV6-1 to TRBJ1-1, with a possible D match to TRBD1 (5 bases). This CDR3 has 15 amino acids. Germline lookup yields CDR1 MNHNS and CDR2 SASEGT. V lost 5 bases and J lost 0, with 13 bases in between. This CDR3 reads CASSPFAGLNTEAFF. CDR3 nucleotides: TGTGCCAGCAGTCCCTTCGCAGGGCTGAACACTGAAGCTTTCTTT.

The gene calls are TRBV18 and TRBJ1-1, with D maybe TRBD1 (6 bases). Trimming left V 5 bases short and J 1 base short, with 11 bases between. This CDR3 has 14 amino acids. The V gene's germline CDR1 is KGHSH and CDR2 LQKENI. The CDR3 protein is CASSVQGPNTEAFF. CDR3 DNA: TGTGCCAGCTCAGTACAGGGCCCGAACACTGAAGCTTTCTTT.

J is TRBJ2-2 and V is TRBV14, with D hard to call. Germline values: CDR1 SGHDN, CDR2 FVKESK. V was clipped by 1 base and J by 4 bases, with 10 bases between them. The length of the CDR3 is 15 residues. CDR3 sequence: CASSQAELLTGELFF. DNA for the CDR3: TGTGCCAGCAGCCAAGCGGAGTTGCTCACCGGGGAGCTGTTTTTT.

The J gene is TRBJ2-3, the V gene TRBV4-1; 11 nucleotides agree with TRBD2. The CDR3 runs 15 residues. The V and J ends lost 3 bases and 7 bases, in that order; junction bases with no gene match: 6. CDR1 and CDR2 (germline): MGHRA, YSYEKL. This CDR3 is CASSHPTSGGNTQYF. The CDR3, as DNA: TGCGCCAGCAGCCATCCCACTAGCGGGGGAAATACGCAGTATTTT.

CDR3 in DNA: TGTGCCAGTAGTGTGGCTGGACAGGGATCCTACAATGAGCAGTTCTTC. Its protein is CASSVAGQGSYNEQFF. This chain links TRBV19 with TRBJ2-1; TRBD1 agrees at 8 bases. With V trimmed by 5 bases and J by 1 base, 7 bases remained unmatched. From germline, CDR1 is LNHDA and CDR2 SQIVND (reference sequence). This CDR3 spans 16 amino acids. Supplemented by reference TRBV19 and TRBJ2-1, the full variable domain reads DGGITQSPKYLFRKEGQNVTLSCEQNLNHDAMYWYRQDPGQGLRLIYYSQIVNDFQKGDIAEGYSVSREKKESFPLTVTSAQKNPTAFYLCASSVAGQGSYNEQFFGPGTRLTVL.

This clone was found a few times. The V and J genes are TRBV12-5 and TRBJ2-1; 7 bases agree with TRBD1. Germline trimming cut 4 bases from V and 8 bases from J; bases unmatched to any gene: 5. CDR3 length equals 13 residues. Germline CDR1 and CDR2: LGHNT and FRNRAP. The CDR3 DNA follows: TGTGCTAGTGGTTCCCAGGGGGTGGATGAGCAGTTCTTC. Translating gives CASGSQGVDEQFF.

V and J are TRBV11-2 and TRBJ2-1; D is perhaps TRBD2 (6 bases). Between the trimmed V and J ends, which lost 3 bases and 2 bases, there was a span of 11 bases. In germline, CDR1 is SGHAT, CDR2 FQNNGV. CDR3 size: 15 residues. CDR3 bases: TGTGCCAGCAGCTTGGACTATGGAGCCTACAATGAGCAGTTCTTC. Encoded protein: CASSLDYGAYNEQFF.

V is TRBV29-1 and J is TRBJ2-3; D is undetermined. Between the trimmed V and J ends, which lost 4 bases and 5 bases, there was a span of 13 bases. CDR1 is SQVTM, CDR2 ANQGSEA, per germline. The CDR3 consists of 13 residues. The CDR3 DNA follows: TGCAGCGTTGGAGGCGACTTTGTAGATACGCAGTATTTT. It encodes CSVGGDFVDTQYF.

V is TRBV6-1 and J is TRBJ2-5; D possibly corresponds to TRBD1 (6 bases). The CDR3 has 14 amino acids. V was pared by 5 bases and J by 3 bases, with 13 bases between. Germline V CDR1 and CDR2: MNHNS, SASEGT. The CDR3 loop is CASSIGGREETQYF. The DNA for the CDR3 is TGTGCCAGCAGTATAGGGGGTAGAGAAGAGACCCAGTACTTC.

The V and J genes are TRBV6-5 and TRBJ2-5; TRBD2 matches 8 bases. Germline loops: CDR1 MNHEY, CDR2 SVGAGI. V shed 6 bases, J shed 2 bases, and the junction held 2 bases outside the gene matches. This CDR3 contains 13 residues. The CDR3: CASSTGGQETQYF. The DNA for the CDR3 is TGTGCCAGCAGCACGGGGGGGCAAGAGACCCAGTACTTC.

This clone was detected only a few times. The V gene is TRBV19, the J gene TRBJ2-2; 9 bases fit TRBD2. Trimming removed 1 base from V and 6 bases from J; junction bases left unmatched: 3. CDR1 is LNHDA, CDR2 SQIVND, per germline (reference sequence). This CDR3 contains 15 residues. The CDR3, as DNA: TGTGCCAGTAGTATAGCTAGCGGGGTTCCCGGGGAGCTGTTTTTT. It translates to CASSIASGVPGELFF.

This chain joins TRBV4-3 and TRBJ2-4, with D perhaps matching TRBD1 (6 bases). Between the trimmed V and J ends, which lost 0 bases and 9 bases, there was a span of 9 bases. The CDR3 is made up of 13 amino acids. Per germline, CDR1 LGHNA and CDR2 YSLEER. Written as DNA, the CDR3 is TGCGCCAGCAGCCAAGATACAGGGTCCATTCAGTACTTC. This sequence encodes CASSQDTGSIQYF.

This clone appeared a single time. This rearrangement joins TRBV7-9 to TRBJ2-1; 8 nucleotides agree with TRBD2. Germline CDR1 reads SEHNR; CDR2 reads FQNEAQ (reference sequence). Losses at the gene ends were 7 bases for V and 5 bases for J; bases not matched to a gene: 10. CDR3 length equals 15 residues. The CDR3 DNA reads as TGTGCCAGCACCCAACCTCCGGGGGGGAACAATGAGCAGTTCTTC. Its protein is CASTQPPGGNNEQFF.

The V gene is TRBV5-6, the J gene TRBJ1-5; D remains ambiguous. CDR1 and CDR2 from the germline V gene are SGHDT and YYEEEE. CDR3 length: 15 amino acids. V dropped 6 bases and J dropped 2 bases, with 15 bases sitting between them. CDR3 DNA: TGTGCCAGCACTTATACGGTTATACGCAATCAGCCCCAGCATTTT. It translates to CASTYTVIRNQPQHF.